Sequencing of this T cell receptor beta chain was carried out in a study of Graves' ophthalmopathy and Graves' hyperthyroidism. V shed 4 bases, J shed 4 bases, and the junction held 3 bases outside the gene matches. CDR1 is SQVTM, CDR2 ANQGSEA, per germline. This CDR3 is built from 12 residues. RNA served as the template for amplifying TCR beta CDR3 regions. HTBI primers were used in a first-round RT-PCR, which preceded a second-round multiplex PCR. MiXCR, run by TCRdb on the multiplex PCR reads, gives a single entry per CDR3 protein. The sample contains 650,000 to 800,000 distinct CDR3 sequences, over 40% of which appear only once.

The chain is built from TRBV29-1 and TRBJ1-1; 7 bases are shared with TRBD1. Sequenced sample: peripheral blood. The sequence came from an adult man with Graves' ophthalmopathy. CDR3 DNA: TGCAGCGTTGGACCAGGGGGCACTGAAGCTTTCTTT. Its translation is CSVGPGGTEAFF.